What follows describes a single TCR beta chain. TCRdb's copy holds only in-frame clones and misses some; the assay was immunoSEQ multiplex PCR. The sample yields roughly 170,000 clones, around 88% seen once. These data originate in a study of T cell responses to AZD1222 COVID-19 vaccine. The CDR3 is 14 residues long. The germline V gene encodes CDR1 SEHNR and CDR2 FQNEAQ (reference sequence). V dropped 0 bases and J dropped 8 bases, with 13 bases sitting between them. The starting material was peripheral blood, obtained on day 0 of AZD1222 vaccination. This TCR was sampled from an adult in good health. The rearrangement uses TRBV7-9 and TRBJ1-1; D possibly corresponds to TRBD1 (5 bases). The CDR3 sequence: CASSLALMSGEAFF. The CDR3 DNA sequence: TGTGCCAGCAGCTTAGCTCTCATGTCAGGGGAAGCTTTCTTT.